These 16 T cell receptor beta chains share one sample of origin, sequenced in a study of cytomegalovirus exposure and HLA in healthy donors. The PCR employed 60 Vbeta primers together with 13 Jbeta primers. TCRdb's copy holds only in-frame clones and misses some; the assay was immunoSEQ multiplex PCR. The sample lists about 190,000 clones; about 87% were seen once. Sequencing input: PBMCs. Receptors were obtained from a woman aged 18-29 years in good health and CMV-seronegative.

V usage is TRBV5-1 and J usage is TRBJ2-7, with D possibly matching TRBD1 (6 bases). The CDR3 totals 16 residues. Germline V lookup: CDR1 SGHRS, CDR2 YFSETQ. V lost 2 bases to trimming and J lost 0 bases, with 15 bases between them. The CDR3 nucleotides are TGCGCCAGCAGCTTCTGGTCGAGCAGGGGCTCCTACGAGCAGTACTTC. Amino acids: CASSFWSSRGSYEQYF.

This clone has a single count. This sequence joins TRBV2 and TRBJ1-5; tentative D call: TRBD1 (5 bases). Germline loops: CDR1 SNHLY, CDR2 FYNNEI. The CDR3 consists of 15 residues. V was shortened by 6 bases and J by 1 base, with 13 bases between the two germline ends. CDR3 residues: CASRQGGASNQPQHF. The CDR3, as DNA: TGTGCCAGCAGACAAGGTGGGGCAAGCAATCAGCCCCAGCATTTT.

The CDR3: CASSPGQGSSYEQYF. The CDR3 region has the DNA TGTGCCAGCAGCCCCGGCCAGGGCAGCTCCTACGAGCAGTACTTC. The J gene is TRBJ2-7, the V gene TRBV6-5; D is possibly TRBD1 (5 bases). Germline CDR1 and CDR2: MNHEY and SVGAGI. The CDR3 has 15 residues. Trimming stripped 6 bases from V and 0 bases from J, with 15 bases between.

The V gene is TRBV9, the J gene TRBJ2-5; 13 bases map to TRBD2. The CDR3 loop spans 17 amino acids. With 0 bases clipped from V and 1 base from J, the junction kept 3 bases outside the gene matches. From germline, CDR1 is SGDLS and CDR2 YYNGEE. In nucleotides, the CDR3 is TGTGCCAGCAGCGTAGAGGGGACTAGCGGGATCCAAGAGACCCAGTACTTC. This codes for CASSVEGTSGIQETQYF.

The chain combines TRBV15 with TRBJ1-3, with 10 nucleotides matching TRBD1. CDR3 size: 15 residues. The germline V gene encodes CDR1 LNHNV and CDR2 YYDKDF (reference sequence). The V segment lost 5 bases and the J segment 2 bases; nucleotides outside the gene matches: 3. CDR3 sequence (DNA): TGTGCCACCAGCGCGGACAGGGGGGCTGGAAACACCATATATTTT. Its translation: CATSADRGAGNTIYF.

Notes on this clone: The junction does not match germline at one end; this may be a read error. V and J are TRBV7-7 and TRBJ2-5; 10 nucleotides agree with TRBD1. Germline CDR1 is SSHAT and CDR2 is FNYEAQ (reference sequence). The CDR3 spans 15 residues. CDR3 DNA sequence: TGTGCTAGCAGCTTAGATGGGACAGGGGTAGAGACCCAGTACTTC. This encodes CASSLDGTGVETQYF.

The chain combines TRBV25-1 with TRBJ2-5; 8 positions match TRBD2. V lost 3 bases and J lost 5; bases outside the gene matches: 11. The CDR3 extends over 16 amino acids. Germline V lookup: CDR1 MGHDK, CDR2 SYGVNS. For the CDR3, the DNA is TGTGCCAGCAGTGAGGGGGGGAGCGGGAGAAGGGAGACCCAGTACTTC. This codes for CASSEGGSGRRETQYF.

The chain links TRBV9 to TRBJ2-1, with a tentative D call TRBD1 (7 bases). The germline V gene encodes CDR1 SGDLS and CDR2 YYNGEE. This CDR3 spans 16 amino acids. Trimming pared 1 base from V and 8 bases from J, leaving 19 bases between. CDR3 coding DNA: TGTGCCAGCAGCGTATTTGGAGGGGGCGTATTCGATGAGCAGTTCTTC. It is translated as CASSVFGGGVFDEQFF.

Regarding this clone: The junction and the germline gene differ at one end; a read error may be behind it. The rearrangement uses TRBV7-7 and TRBJ2-3, with 7 bases identical to TRBD1. The germline CDR1 and CDR2 sequences are SSHAT and FNYEAQ (reference sequence). The CDR3 is 13 amino acids. CDR3 protein: CASSVTGTDTQYF. CDR3 DNA sequence: TGTGCTAGCAGCGTGACAGGGACAGATACGCAGTATTTT.

This clone was counted once. V gene TRBV6-5 combines with J gene TRBJ1-1; D may be TRBD1 (6 bases). The CDR3 contains 15 residues. Germline loops: CDR1 MNHEY, CDR2 SVGAGI. V was clipped by 6 bases and J by 4 bases, with 18 bases between them. DNA for the CDR3: TGTGCCAGCAGGGATCCCAGGGGAGCGGCCACTGAAGCTTTCTTT. The encoded protein is CASRDPRGAATEAFF.

V usage is TRBV29-1 and J usage is TRBJ2-5, with TRBD1 as a possible D gene (6 bases). This CDR3 has 15 amino acids. The germline gives CDR1 SQVTM, CDR2 ANQGSEA. V lost 4 bases, J lost 5 bases, and 20 bases lay in between. The CDR3 loop reads CSVVQGHSFFETQYF. CDR3 sequence (DNA): TGCAGCGTTGTACAGGGACACTCTTTTTTTGAGACCCAGTACTTC.

The chain recombines TRBV16 with TRBJ2-3, with D maybe TRBD2 (7 bases). The length of the CDR3 is 15 residues. Germline CDR1 is KGHSY and CDR2 is FQNENV. Trimming took 8 bases from V and 0 from J, leaving 15 bases between them. The CDR3 DNA follows: TGTGCCAGCGGTACGCGGGGGCCAAGCACAGATACGCAGTATTTT. This gives the protein CASGTRGPSTDTQYF.

V gene TRBV4-3 combines with J gene TRBJ2-5, with a possible D match to TRBD1 (5 bases). In germline, CDR1 is LGHNA, CDR2 YSLEER. V was shortened by 0 bases and J by 9 bases, with 17 bases between the two germline ends. The CDR3 totals 15 residues. CDR3 in amino acids: CASSQDLSQGRAQYF. CDR3 DNA: TGCGCCAGCAGCCAAGATCTGAGTCAGGGTAGGGCCCAGTACTTC.

For this clone: The junction and the germline gene differ at one end; a read error may be behind it. The CDR3: CASSLALRGYEQYF. CDR3 nucleotide sequence: TGTGCCAGCAGCCTAGCGCTACGGGGCTACGAGCAGTACTTC. The rearrangement joins TRBV7-2 to TRBJ2-7; D might be TRBD2 (6 bases). The CDR3 covers 14 residues. Germline CDR1 and CDR2: SGHTA and FQGNSA.

The chain recombines TRBV11-3 with TRBJ2-1; 12 nucleotides line up with TRBD2. The CDR3 loop spans 16 amino acids. V lost 5 bases to trimming and J lost 5 bases; unmatched junction nucleotides: 7. Germline CDR1 reads SGHNT; CDR2 reads YENEEA. The CDR3 nucleotides are TGTGCCAGCAGCGTACTCCTAGCGGGAGGGGACAATGAGCAGTTCTTC. Encoded protein: CASSVLLAGGDNEQFF.

CDR3 sequence (DNA): TGTGCCAGCAGCTTTCTAGATGAGCAGTTCTTC. It encodes CASSFLDEQFF. V and J are TRBV11-2 and TRBJ2-1; D call uncertain. Trimming stripped 3 bases from V and 8 bases from J, with 5 bases between. Germline V lookup: CDR1 SGHAT, CDR2 FQNNGV. The CDR3 extends over 11 amino acids.